These 26 T cell receptor beta chains originate from one sample sequenced in a study of blood T cell repertoires in COVID-19. Profiling relied on immunoSEQ multiplex PCR, and the TCRdb table lists in-frame clones only, not all of them. The data hold under 350,000 clones, with 80% to 90% observed a single time. The sample taken for sequencing was PBMCs or T cells enriched from blood (not recorded which). The receptors stem from a woman aged 40 to 50 with acute COVID-19.

This clone was observed many times. This chain connects TRBV6-5 to TRBJ1-6, with 8 positions matching TRBD1. This CDR3 has 14 residues. The germline gives CDR1 MNHEY, CDR2 SVGAGI. Losses at the gene ends were 6 bases for V and 3 bases for J; bases not matched to a gene: 1. CDR3 residues: CASRTGVYNSPLHF. The CDR3 region has the DNA TGTGCCAGCAGGACAGGGGTCTATAATTCACCCCTCCACTTT.

The V call is TRBV5-1, the J call TRBJ2-1; 8 bases agree with TRBD1. The CDR3 is 14 residues long. The germline V gene encodes CDR1 SGHRS and CDR2 YFSETQ. The V gene end was trimmed by 4 bases and the J gene end by 6 bases; junction bases not matched to a gene: 6. In nucleotides, the CDR3 is TGCGCCAGCAGCCCCGGACAGGGAATCAATGAGCAGTTCTTC. This encodes CASSPGQGINEQFF.

The V call is TRBV3-1 (or the pseudogene TRBV3-2), the J call TRBJ2-2; 11 nucleotides match TRBD1. Trimming took 5 bases from V and 9 from J; bases not matched to a gene: 14. Germline lookup yields CDR1 LGHDT and CDR2 YNNKEL (reference sequence). The CDR3 sequence is 17 residues long. The CDR3 DNA is TGTGCCAGCAGCTCCGTGCACGGGACAGGGGGGCTCAGGGAGCTGTTTTTT. It yields the protein CASSSVHGTGGLRELFF.

This chain uses TRBV4-1 with TRBJ2-2; D unresolved. CDR3 length: 16 amino acids. Trimming stripped 0 bases from V and 6 bases from J, with 14 bases between. The germline gives CDR1 MGHRA, CDR2 YSYEKL. The CDR3 coding sequence is TGCGCCAGCAGCCAAGATCGAGCTCCCGTAGCCGGGGAGCTGTTTTTT. Its protein product is CASSQDRAPVAGELFF.

The rearrangement uses TRBV6-5 and TRBJ1-2; no definite D call. V gave up 6 bases and J gave up 2 bases, with 13 bases separating them. The CDR3 has 14 residues. Germline V gene lookup returns CDR1 MNHEY and CDR2 SVGAGI. DNA for the CDR3: TGTGCCAGCAGCTCCCTAACAGCCAACTATGGCTACACCTTC. This gives the protein CASSSLTANYGYTF.

The chain has TRBV27 and TRBJ2-6; D might be TRBD1 (5 bases). This CDR3 is 13 amino acids long. V was cut by 6 bases and J by 10 bases, with 13 bases left in between. Germline V CDR1 and CDR2: MNHEY, SMNVEV (reference sequence). The CDR3 DNA is TGTGCCAGCAGATCATCTACAGGAAACGTCCTGACTTTC. It translates to CASRSSTGNVLTF.

The V and J genes are TRBV29-1 and TRBJ2-3, with D possibly TRBD2 on 5 matching bases. Trimming pared 7 bases from V and 1 base from J, leaving 12 bases between. Germline lookup yields CDR1 SQVTM and CDR2 ANQGSEA. This CDR3 region has 13 residues. CDR3 protein: CSAGGRRTDTQYF. CDR3 in DNA: TGCAGCGCCGGAGGTCGTCGCACAGATACGCAGTATTTT.

The chain is built from TRBV5-5 and TRBJ2-7; TRBD1 matches at 9 bases. Germline assignment: CDR1 SGHKS and CDR2 YYEKEE (reference sequence). The CDR3 contains 14 residues. Germline trimming cut 3 bases from V and 3 bases from J; bases unmatched to any gene: 4. CDR3 region: CASSWGQGYYEQYF. The CDR3 coding sequence is TGTGCCAGCAGCTGGGGACAGGGATACTACGAGCAGTACTTC.

The chain employs TRBV5-4 and TRBJ2-3; the D gene is possibly TRBD2 (6 bases). The CDR3 sequence is 15 residues long. The germline V and J ends were trimmed by 0 bases and 1 base, with 9 bases remaining between them. Per the germline V gene, CDR1 is SGHNT and CDR2 is YYREEE (reference sequence). The chain's CDR3 is CASSLGRRGTDTQYF. The CDR3 nucleotides are TGTGCCAGCAGCTTGGGGAGGAGGGGCACAGATACGCAGTATTTT.

This clone has a handful of counts. The J gene is TRBJ1-2, the V gene TRBV6-1; D is possibly TRBD1 (5 bases). The germline V gene encodes CDR1 MNHNS and CDR2 SASEGT. The CDR3 runs 13 residues. Trimming left V 2 bases short and J 8 bases short, with 12 bases between. The CDR3 region has the DNA TGTGCCAGCAGTGAACAGGGTCTAAGCGGCTACACCTTC. This codes for CASSEQGLSGYTF.

This clone has a handful of counts. The chain couples TRBV28 to TRBJ2-5, with D tentatively TRBD1 (5 bases). Germline V gene data show CDR1 as MDHEN and CDR2 as SYDVKM. The CDR3 totals 12 residues. With 7 bases removed from V and 0 bases from J, the gap between germline ends came to 6 bases. The DNA for the CDR3 is TGTGCCAGCATGACAGACCAAGAGACCCAGTACTTC. It specifies CASMTDQETQYF.

This sequence joins TRBV11-3 and TRBJ1-1; 11 bases are a match to TRBD1. The CDR3 has 13 residues. Per the germline V gene, CDR1 is SGHNT and CDR2 is YENEEA. Trimming took 4 bases from V and 9 from J; bases not matched to a gene: 4. CDR3 amino acids: CASSSQDRGQAFF. CDR3 bases: TGTGCCAGCAGCTCGCAGGACAGGGGGCAAGCTTTCTTT.

This chain connects TRBV6-5 to TRBJ1-3; D unresolved. The germline V gene has CDR1 MNHEY and CDR2 SVGAGI. This CDR3 has 14 amino acids. V lost 10 bases to trimming and J lost 0 bases, with 13 bases between them. The CDR3 region has the DNA TGTGCCATCCCCTTAATCCCCTCTGGAAACACCATATATTTT. Translating gives CAIPLIPSGNTIYF.

The chain has TRBV27 and TRBJ2-2; 7 positions agree with TRBD1. There are 15 residues in the CDR3. Germline V CDR1 and CDR2: MNHEY, SMNVEV (reference sequence). J gave up 5 bases and V 1 base, and 4 bases lay outside the gene matches. The CDR3 DNA reads TGTGCCAGCAGTTTATTGACAGGGAGTACCGGGGAGCTGTTTTTT. Amino acid sequence: CASSLLTGSTGELFF.

The chain links TRBV6-2 or TRBV6-3 to TRBJ2-7, with D possibly TRBD1 on 6 matching bases. V was shortened by 6 bases and J by 4 bases, with 16 bases between the two germline ends. Germline CDR1 reads MNHEY; CDR2 reads SVGEGT. There are 14 residues in the CDR3. The CDR3 bases are TGTGCCAGCAGCCCAGGGGCCCCACCTTACGAGCAGTACTTC. This encodes CASSPGAPPYEQYF.

The rearrangement links TRBV6-5 to TRBJ2-2, with 9 bases that match TRBD2. Losses at the gene ends were 2 bases for V and 0 bases for J; bases not matched to a gene: 1. CDR1 MNHEY and CDR2 SVGAGI come from the germline V gene. The CDR3 runs to 16 residues. The CDR3: CASSYPSGANTGELFF. CDR3 coding DNA: TGTGCCAGCAGTTACCCTAGCGGGGCGAACACCGGGGAGCTGTTTTTT.

The V and J genes are TRBV25-1 and TRBJ1-6, with a possible D match to TRBD1 (5 bases). V was clipped by 6 bases and J by 5 bases, with 14 bases between them. The CDR3 spans 15 residues. The germline CDR1 and CDR2 sequences are MGHDK and SYGVNS. The CDR3 nucleotides are TGTGCCAGCAGGGCAACAGGTATCGATAATTCACCCCTCCACTTT. Amino acids: CASRATGIDNSPLHF.

The chain is built from TRBV5-6 and TRBJ2-7, with D tentatively TRBD2 (6 bases). The V gene's germline CDR1 is SGHDT and CDR2 YYEEEE. This CDR3 region has 19 residues. Trimming took 4 bases from V and 0 from J, leaving 26 bases between them. The CDR3 region is CASSIPGLAGTRASYEQYF. In nucleotides, the CDR3 is TGTGCCAGCAGCATTCCGGGACTTGCAGGTACTCGAGCCTCCTACGAGCAGTACTTC.

This chain uses TRBV18 with TRBJ1-5, with D tentatively TRBD1 (6 bases). There are 13 residues in the CDR3. Trimming removed 7 bases from V and 3 bases from J, with 10 bases in between. CDR1 and CDR2 (germline): KGHSH, LQKENI. As DNA, the CDR3 is TGTGCCAGCTTTGGGGACACCAATCAGCCCCAGCATTTT. The encoded protein is CASFGDTNQPQHF. Complete variable domain (other parts from reference TRBV18 and TRBJ1-5): NAGVMQNPRHLVRRRGQEARLRCSPMKGHSHVYWYRQLPEEGLKFMVYLQKENIIDESGMPKERFSAEFPKEGPSILRIQQVVRGDSAAYFCASFGDTNQPQHFGDGTRLSIL.

J is TRBJ1-1 and V is TRBV6-5, with D unclear. The CDR3 is made up of 11 amino acids. CDR1 is MNHEY, CDR2 SVGAGI, per germline. The V gene lost 2 bases and the J gene lost 11 bases, with 9 bases spanning the gap. The CDR3 reads CASSYGPAAFF. DNA of the CDR3: TGTGCCAGCAGTTACGGCCCCGCCGCTTTCTTT.

This clone was counted a single time. The chain uses TRBV3-1 (or the pseudogene TRBV3-2) and TRBJ2-7; TRBD2 is a possible D gene (5 bases). Trimming took off 4 bases at V and 7 bases at J, with 23 bases between the two ends. CDR3 size: 16 residues. Germline V gives CDR1 LGHDT, CDR2 YNNKEL (reference sequence). CDR3 protein: CASSPLRSGPLREQYF. CDR3 in DNA: TGTGCCAGCAGCCCTCTAAGAAGCGGTCCTTTACGGGAGCAGTACTTC.

This chain links TRBV6-2 or TRBV6-3 with TRBJ1-3; 7 nucleotides line up with TRBD1. Germline CDR1 MNHEY, CDR2 SVGEGT. V gave up 6 bases and J gave up 3 bases; unmatched junction bases: 5. The CDR3 is made up of 14 amino acids. The CDR3 spells CASSLDRVGNTIYF. For the CDR3, the DNA is TGTGCCAGCAGCCTCGACAGGGTTGGAAACACCATATATTTT.

This clone was seen a few times. V and J are TRBV19 and TRBJ1-5; 7 positions match TRBD1. The V gene's germline CDR1 is LNHDA and CDR2 SQIVND (reference sequence). The CDR3 totals 17 residues. Trimming at V came to 8 bases and at J to 4 bases, leaving 17 bases not matched to a gene. Written as DNA, the CDR3 is TGTGCCAGTTCTGCCTTCGACAGGGCAGGTCCGAATCAGCCCCAGCATTTT. Translated: CASSAFDRAGPNQPQHF.

The chain employs TRBV27 and TRBJ2-7; the D gene is possibly TRBD1 (6 bases). CDR1 MNHEY and CDR2 SMNVEV come from the germline V gene (reference sequence). The CDR3 loop spans 14 amino acids. Trimming pared 5 bases from V and 2 bases from J, leaving 13 bases between. The CDR3 coding sequence is TGTGCCAGCAGTCTCAAACGGGACACCTACGAGCAGTACTTC. It is translated as CASSLKRDTYEQYF.

The genes are TRBV7-2 and TRBJ2-6, with TRBD1 matching 7 bases. The CDR3 runs 17 residues. The J segment lost 2 bases and the V segment lost 5 bases, leaving 9 bases of the junction unmatched. Germline V gives CDR1 SGHTA, CDR2 FQGNSA. For the CDR3, the DNA is TGTGCCAGCAGCCCTAGAGGGGGCGCGACTGGGGCCAACGTCCTGACTTTC. Its protein product is CASSPRGGATGANVLTF.

The chain uses TRBV4-1 and TRBJ1-2; 9 bases are shared with TRBD1. Losses at the gene ends were 2 bases for V and 8 bases for J; bases not matched to a gene: 12. In germline, CDR1 is MGHRA, CDR2 YSYEKL. This CDR3 contains 16 residues. The CDR3 coding sequence is TGCGCCAGCAGCCAAAGGGACAGGGCCGTAATAGGGGGCTACACCTTC. Translation: CASSQRDRAVIGGYTF.